The sequence of this T cell receptor beta chain was determined in a study of identical twins. Points from the study as a whole: Models underpredicted monozygotic twin sharing of out-of-frame TCR alpha. Alpha sequences that were out-of-frame and twin-shared showed an excess of low generation probability. A lower insertion count was a feature of abundant cord blood beta clonotypes, with no such feature in memory repertoires. Excess sharing by twins proved weaker in beta out-of-frame sequences.

TCRdb reprocessed the 5' RACE reads with MiXCR, giving one entry per CDR3 protein. The table lists some 1,600,000 distinct CDR3 sequences, under 35% of them singletons. This clonotype was seen a few times. The antigen is undetermined. V lost 6 bases, J lost 4 bases, and 8 bases stayed unmatched. The CDR3 sequence is 15 residues long. Germline V gene sequence: CDR1 MDHEN, CDR2 SYDVKM. This sequence was found in a newborn girl in good health. The J gene is TRBJ2-5, the V gene TRBV28; TRBD2 matches at 10 bases. The sample taken for sequencing was cord blood. The CDR3 sequence: CASSSQLAGRETQYF. The CDR3 DNA reads TGTGCCAGCAGCTCCCAACTAGCGGGAAGAGAGACCCAGTACTTC.